A selection of T cell receptor beta chains follows, all from one sample in a study of cytomegalovirus exposure and HLA in healthy donors. Some clones are missing from TCRdb's copy, which holds only in-frame ones; the method was immunoSEQ multiplex PCR. This table has 90,000 to 120,000 clones, under 85% appearing once. The sequenced material came from PBMCs. All receptors derive from a male donor in good health and CMV-seronegative. Both conserved end residues are part of each CDR3. D genes are given only for firm matches. Not all rows give a size; the values are once, few, many and, for expanded clones, a class.

NA TRBJ2-5 NA TRBV6-5 TGTGCCAGCACTAGGGCGGAGGCTGAGACCCAGTACTTC CASTRAEAETQYF
NA TRBJ2-7 TRBD1 TRBV6-1 TGTGCCAGCAGTGAGGGACAGTCACCCCCCTACGAGCAGTACTTC CASSEGQSPPYEQYF
few TRBJ1-1 TRBD1 TRBV5-1 TGCGCCAGCTTCACGACAGGGGGCGGCGGGGAAGCTTTCTTT CASFTTGGGGEAFF
NA TRBJ1-1 TRBD1 TRBV13 TGTGCCAGCAGCTTAGTTGGACAGGGGGGCACTGAAGCTTTCTTT CASSLVGQGGTEAFF
NA TRBJ2-7 TRBD1 TRBV5-4 TGTGCCAGCAGCTGGCCCGGGACAGGAATTGACGAGCAGTACTTC CASSWPGTGIDEQYF
NA TRBJ2-7 TRBD2 TRBV4-1 TGCGCCAGCAGCCAAGAAGGTTTTACTAGCGGGAGTCTCGAGCAGTACTTC CASSQEGFTSGSLEQYF
once TRBJ2-2 NA TRBV12-5 TGTGCTAGTGGCCCCCAGATGAACACCGGGGAGCTGTTTTTT CASGPQMNTGELFF
NA TRBJ2-5 TRBD1 TRBV6-5 TGTGCCAGCACCGCGACAGGGTCCAAGACCCAGTACTTC CASTATGSKTQYF
NA TRBJ2-3 TRBD2 TRBV18 TGTGCCAGCTCACAACGACTAGCGGGGAGCACAGATACGCAGTATTTT CASSQRLAGSTDTQYF
NA TRBJ2-7 NA TRBV7-6 TGTGCCAGCAGCGCGGGCCCCGCGGGGGAGCAGTACTTC CASSAGPAGEQYF
NA TRBJ2-1 TRBD2 TRBV4-2 TGTGCCAGCAGCCAAGAAACTAGCGGGGGCGTTTCGGAGCAGTTCTTC CASSQETSGGVSEQFF
NA TRBJ2-2 TRBD1 TRBV5-1 TGCGCCAGCAGCTTGGGGTCTTTAGGGACAGGCCTAAACACCGGGGAGCTGTTTTTT CASSLGSLGTGLNTGELFF
NA TRBJ2-7 NA TRBV6-5 TGTGCCAGCAGTCCGCGTGGTGGCTACGAGCAGTACTTC CASSPRGGYEQYF
few TRBJ2-4 NA TRBV27 TGTGCCAGCAGTGCGGGGAGAGCCAAAAACATTCAGTACTTC CASSAGRAKNIQYF
once TRBJ2-7 NA TRBV27 TGTGCCAGTCAGGGAGGGGGACGCTTCTACGAGCAGTACTTC CASQGGGRFYEQYF
NA TRBJ2-7 NA TRBV21-1 TGTGCCAGCAGCAAAGCGAGAGGGTACGAGCAGTACTTC CASSKARGYEQYF
NA TRBJ2-1 TRBD2 TRBV7-8 TGTGCCAGCAGCTTATCCCAAGCGGGATTTGCTTACAATGAGCAGTTCTTC CASSLSQAGFAYNEQFF
few TRBJ1-5 TRBD1 TRBV6-1 TGTGCCAGCAGTGAAAAGGAGGGACAGGGCTGGGTCAATCAGCCCCAGCATTTT CASSEKEGQGWVNQPQHF
once TRBJ2-7 TRBD1 TRBV14 TGTGCCAGCAGCATCCCAGGGGGTTCGGGATACGAGCAGTACTTC CASSIPGGSGYEQYF
few TRBJ2-5 NA TRBV4-2 TGTGCCAGCAGCCAAGAGGGTAGCCCCTCTCCAGAGACCCAGTACTTC CASSQEGSPSPETQYF
NA TRBJ1-3 NA TRBV27 TGTGCCAGCGGCCGCAGGGTGGCGGAGTTTGGAAACACCATATATTTT CASGRRVAEFGNTIYF
NA TRBJ2-4 NA TRBV28 TGTGCCAGCAGTTCAGGGGGTCCGGGGGACATTCAGTACTTC CASSSGGPGDIQYF
NA TRBJ1-1 TRBD1 TRBV27 TGTGCCAGCAGTCCAGACAGGGGGCGGGGCGGGACTGAAGCTTTCTTT CASSPDRGRGGTEAFF
NA TRBJ1-1 NA TRBV2 TGTGCCAGCATCGGGGGGGCGCCGGGGACTGAAGCTTTCTTT CASIGGAPGTEAFF
NA TRBJ2-2 NA TRBV7-2 TGTGCCAGCAGTGGGGCATCATGGGGCACCGGGGAGCTGTTTTTT CASSGASWGTGELFF
NA TRBJ2-3 TRBD2 TRBV7-8 TGTGCCAGCATCAGCCTAGCGGAGGGGAACACAGATACGCAGTATTTT CASISLAEGNTDTQYF
NA TRBJ1-2 TRBD1 TRBV5-1 TGCGCCAGCAGCGCCGGGACAGGGGGTCTCTACACCTTC CASSAGTGGLYTF
NA TRBJ1-2 NA TRBV6-5 TGTGCCAGCAGTTACTCGTTAGGTCCCGCGGAAGACGGCTACACCTTC CASSYSLGPAEDGYTF
NA TRBJ1-1 NA TRBV9 TGTGCCAGCAGCTCTGGGTTGGGGGCGGGTGGGAACACTGAAGCTTTCTTT CASSSGLGAGGNTEAFF
NA TRBJ1-1 NA TRBV20-1 TGCAGTGCTTTTAAGAACACTGAAGCTTTCTTT CSAFKNTEAFF
few TRBJ2-1 TRBD1 TRBV6-5 TGTGCCAGCAGTTTCTCGATCGGACAGGGGAAGCAGTTCTTC CASSFSIGQGKQFF
NA TRBJ2-1 NA TRBV10-1 TGCGCCAGCAGTGAGACGGGTTTTGGTGAGCAGTTCTTC CASSETGFGEQFF
NA TRBJ2-7 NA TRBV27 TGTGCCAGCAGTCCGCGCGTAGCGGAAAAACCCTACGAGCAGTACTTC CASSPRVAEKPYEQYF
few TRBJ1-4 TRBD1 TRBV2 TGTGCCAGCAGGAGGACAGGGTCAACTAATGAAAAACTGTTTTTT CASRRTGSTNEKLFF
few TRBJ2-3 TRBD2 TRBV27 TGTGCCAGCAGTTCGGGGAAAAGGGGTGAGGGTTCACTAGCGGGAAGATATACGCAGTATTTT CASSSGKRGEGSLAGRYTQYF
once TRBJ2-7 TRBD1 TRBV6-1 TGTGCCAGCCTTGGACAGGGAGGATACGAGCAGTACTTC CASLGQGGYEQYF
NA TRBJ1-1 TRBD1 TRBV28 TGTGCCAGCAGTTTGGGGACAGGGAGTCGCTACACTGAAGCTTTCTTT CASSLGTGSRYTEAFF
NA TRBJ2-7 TRBD2 TRBV19 TGTGCCAGTAGTGTCTACCTCAGGACTAGCCACGAGCAGTACTTC CASSVYLRTSHEQYF
NA TRBJ2-7 TRBD1 TRBV10-2 TGCGCCAGCAGTGAGTTTGGGACAGGGTCCTACGAGCAGTACTTC CASSEFGTGSYEQYF
NA TRBJ2-2 NA TRBV7-9 TGTGCCAGCAGCCCGACCCAGGGCTGGGGCACCGGGGAGCTGTTTTTT CASSPTQGWGTGELFF
NA TRBJ2-7 TRBD2 TRBV2 TGTGCCAGCAGACTAGCGGGAGGTTATGGGGAGCAGTACTTC CASRLAGGYGEQYF
NA TRBJ2-5 TRBD1 TRBV7-2 TGTGCCAGCAGCCACTGGGACAGGGTGGGGAAAGAGACCCAGTACTTC CASSHWDRVGKETQYF
NA TRBJ1-2 NA TRBV6-6 TGTGCCAGCACCGCTCGGGACTCCTATGGCTACACCTTC CASTARDSYGYTF
once TRBJ2-6 TRBD1 TRBV2 TGTGCCAGCAGTGACGGACAGGGGAGTTTCTCTGGGGCCAACGTCCTGACTTTC CASSDGQGSFSGANVLTF
NA TRBJ1-3 TRBD1 TRBV6-5 TGTGCCAGTTCCTTGGGACAGGGCTTTGGAAACACCATATATTTT CASSLGQGFGNTIYF
NA TRBJ1-2 NA TRBV9 TGTGCCAGCAGCTTCCAATATGGCTACACCTTC CASSFQYGYTF
few TRBJ2-1 TRBD2 TRBV28 TGTGCCAGCATGGGGACTAGCGTTGAGCGGGAGTTCTTC CASMGTSVEREFF
NA TRBJ1-1 NA TRBV5-4 TGTGCCAGCAGCCCGGGAGGCCGGTGGACTGAAGCTTTCTTT CASSPGGRWTEAFF
few TRBJ2-3 NA TRBV29-1 TGCAGCGTAGCCCTAATGCTCACAGATACGCAGTATTTT CSVALMLTDTQYF
NA TRBJ2-5 TRBD2 TRBV27 TGTGCCAGCGGGTCTAGCGGTTGGGGGACCCAGTACTTC CASGSSGWGTQYF